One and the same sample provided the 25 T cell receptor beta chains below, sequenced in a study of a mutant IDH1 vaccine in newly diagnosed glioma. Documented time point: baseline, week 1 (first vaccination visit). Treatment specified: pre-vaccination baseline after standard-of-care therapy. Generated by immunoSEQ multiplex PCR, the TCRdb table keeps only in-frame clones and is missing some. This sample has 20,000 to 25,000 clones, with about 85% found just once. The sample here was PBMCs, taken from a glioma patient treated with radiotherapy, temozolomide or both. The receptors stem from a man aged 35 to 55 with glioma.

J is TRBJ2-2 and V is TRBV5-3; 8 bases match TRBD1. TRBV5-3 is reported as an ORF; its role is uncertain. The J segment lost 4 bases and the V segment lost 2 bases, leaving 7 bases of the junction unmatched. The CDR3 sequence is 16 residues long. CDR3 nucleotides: TGTGCCAGAAGCTTCCTCGGGACAGGTGTCACCGGGGAGCTGTTTTTT. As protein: CARSFLGTGVTGELFF.

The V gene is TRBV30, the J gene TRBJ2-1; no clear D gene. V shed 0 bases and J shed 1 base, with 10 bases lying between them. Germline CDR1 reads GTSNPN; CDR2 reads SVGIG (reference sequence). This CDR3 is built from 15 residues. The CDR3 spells CAWSVPVQSYNEQFF. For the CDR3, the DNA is TGTGCCTGGAGTGTACCAGTTCAGTCCTACAATGAGCAGTTCTTC.

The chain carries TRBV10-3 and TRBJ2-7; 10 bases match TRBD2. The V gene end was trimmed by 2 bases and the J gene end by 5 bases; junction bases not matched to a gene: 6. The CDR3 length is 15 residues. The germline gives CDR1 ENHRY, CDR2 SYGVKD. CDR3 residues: CAISETSGIRNEQYF. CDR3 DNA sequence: TGTGCCATCAGTGAGACTAGCGGGATCCGCAACGAGCAGTACTTC.

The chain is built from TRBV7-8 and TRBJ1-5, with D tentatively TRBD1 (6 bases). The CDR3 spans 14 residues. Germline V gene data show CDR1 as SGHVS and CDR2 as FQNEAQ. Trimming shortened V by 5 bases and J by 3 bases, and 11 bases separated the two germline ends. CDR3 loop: CASSLTGTNQPQHF. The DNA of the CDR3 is TGTGCCAGCAGCCTTACAGGGACCAATCAGCCCCAGCATTTT.

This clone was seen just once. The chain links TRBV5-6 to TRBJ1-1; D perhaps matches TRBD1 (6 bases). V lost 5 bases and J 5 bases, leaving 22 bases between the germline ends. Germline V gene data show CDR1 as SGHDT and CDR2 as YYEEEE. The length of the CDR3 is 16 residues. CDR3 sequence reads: CASSSKLTGLETEAFF. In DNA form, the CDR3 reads TGTGCCAGCAGTTCAAAACTTACAGGGCTGGAGACTGAAGCTTTCTTT.

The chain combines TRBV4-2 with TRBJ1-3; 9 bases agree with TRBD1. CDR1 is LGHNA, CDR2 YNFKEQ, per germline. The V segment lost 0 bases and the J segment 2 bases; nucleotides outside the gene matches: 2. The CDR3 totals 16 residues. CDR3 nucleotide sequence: TGTGCCAGCAGCCAAGATCGACAGGGGGCTGGAAACACCATATATTTT. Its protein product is CASSQDRQGAGNTIYF.

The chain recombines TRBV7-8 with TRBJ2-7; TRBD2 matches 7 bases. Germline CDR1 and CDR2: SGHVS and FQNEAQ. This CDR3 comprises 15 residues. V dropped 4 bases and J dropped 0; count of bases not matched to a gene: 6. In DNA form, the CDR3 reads TGTGCCAGCAGCTCCCGAAGCGGGAACTCCTACGAGCAGTACTTC. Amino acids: CASSSRSGNSYEQYF.

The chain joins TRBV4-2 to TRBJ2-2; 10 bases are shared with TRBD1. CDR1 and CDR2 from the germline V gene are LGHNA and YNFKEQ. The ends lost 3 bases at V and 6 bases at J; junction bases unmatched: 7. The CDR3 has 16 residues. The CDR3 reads CASSQWTGGIPGELFF. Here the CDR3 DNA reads TGTGCCAGCAGCCAGTGGACAGGGGGAATACCCGGGGAGCTGTTTTTT.

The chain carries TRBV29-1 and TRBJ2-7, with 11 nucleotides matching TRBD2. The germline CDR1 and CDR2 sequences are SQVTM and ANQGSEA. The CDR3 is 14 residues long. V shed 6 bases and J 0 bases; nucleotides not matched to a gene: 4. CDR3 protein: CSVGTSGSSYEQYF. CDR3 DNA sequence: TGCAGCGTGGGGACTAGCGGTAGCTCCTACGAGCAGTACTTC.

CDR3 nucleotides: TGTGCCAGCAGTTACAGGGTTGGGAACTATGGCTACACCTTC. Translating it yields CASSYRVGNYGYTF. The chain recombines TRBV27 with TRBJ1-2; a possible D gene is TRBD1 (6 bases). Germline CDR1 and CDR2: MNHEY and SMNVEV (reference sequence). The CDR3 is 14 amino acids. Trimming left V 4 bases short and J 2 bases short, with 11 bases between.

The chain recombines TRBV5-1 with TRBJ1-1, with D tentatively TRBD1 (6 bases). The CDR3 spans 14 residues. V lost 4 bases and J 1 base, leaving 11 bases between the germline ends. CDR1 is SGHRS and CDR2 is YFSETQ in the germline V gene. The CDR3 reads CASSPGTTNTEAFF. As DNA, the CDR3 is TGCGCCAGCAGCCCAGGGACAACGAACACTGAAGCTTTCTTT. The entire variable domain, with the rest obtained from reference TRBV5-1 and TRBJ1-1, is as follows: KAGVTQTPRYLIKTRGQQVTLSCSPISGHRSVSWYQQTPGQGLQFLFEYFSETQRNKGNFPGRFSGRQFSNSRSEMNVSTLELGDSALYLCASSPGTTNTEAFFGQGTRLTVV.

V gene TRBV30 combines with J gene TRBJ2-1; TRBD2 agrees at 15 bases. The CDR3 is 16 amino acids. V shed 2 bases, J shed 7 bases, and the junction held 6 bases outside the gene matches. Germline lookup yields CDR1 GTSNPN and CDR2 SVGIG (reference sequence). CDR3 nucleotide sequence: TGTGCCTGGAGTCCCCGGACTAGCGGGAGGGGGAATGAGCAGTTCTTC. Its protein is CAWSPRTSGRGNEQFF.

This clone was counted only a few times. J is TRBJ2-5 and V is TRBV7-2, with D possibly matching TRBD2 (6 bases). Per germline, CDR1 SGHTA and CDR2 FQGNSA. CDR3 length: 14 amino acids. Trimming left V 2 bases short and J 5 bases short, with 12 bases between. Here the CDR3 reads CASSLRGGTETQYF. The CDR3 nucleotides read TGTGCCAGCAGCTTACGAGGCGGGACTGAGACCCAGTACTTC.

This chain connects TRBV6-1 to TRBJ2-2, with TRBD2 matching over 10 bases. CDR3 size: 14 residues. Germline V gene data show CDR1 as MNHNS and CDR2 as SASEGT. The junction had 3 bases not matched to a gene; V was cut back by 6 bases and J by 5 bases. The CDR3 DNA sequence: TGTGCCAGCAGAAGCGGGGGGGCAACCGGGGAGCTGTTTTTT. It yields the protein CASRSGGATGELFF.

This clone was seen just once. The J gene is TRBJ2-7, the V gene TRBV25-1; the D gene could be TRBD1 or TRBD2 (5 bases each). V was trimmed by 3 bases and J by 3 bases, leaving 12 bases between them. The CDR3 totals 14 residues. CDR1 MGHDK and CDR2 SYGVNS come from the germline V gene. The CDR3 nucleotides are TGTGCCAGCAGTGAGAGTGGGACCGGCTACGAGCAGTACTTC. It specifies CASSESGTGYEQYF.

The CDR3 DNA follows: TGTGCCAGCAGCTTGGGACAGCAAGAGACCCAGTACTTC. This sequence encodes CASSLGQQETQYF. The rearrangement links TRBV5-4 to TRBJ2-5; D possibly corresponds to TRBD1 (5 bases). Trimming removed 0 bases from V and 2 bases from J, with 5 bases in between. From germline, CDR1 is SGHNT and CDR2 YYREEE (reference sequence). The CDR3 extends over 13 amino acids.

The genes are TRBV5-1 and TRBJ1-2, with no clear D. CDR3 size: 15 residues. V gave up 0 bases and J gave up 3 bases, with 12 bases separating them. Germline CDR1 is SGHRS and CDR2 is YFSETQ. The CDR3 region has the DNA TGCGCCAGCAGCTTGGCTACTGACAACTACTATGGCTACACCTTC. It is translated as CASSLATDNYYGYTF.

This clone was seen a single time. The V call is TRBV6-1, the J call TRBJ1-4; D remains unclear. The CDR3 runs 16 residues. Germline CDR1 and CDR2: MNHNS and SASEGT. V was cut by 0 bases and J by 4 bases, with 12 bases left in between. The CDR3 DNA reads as TGTGCCAGCAGTGAAGCGGGGAGAGACTATAATGAAAAACTGTTTTTT. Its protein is CASSEAGRDYNEKLFF.

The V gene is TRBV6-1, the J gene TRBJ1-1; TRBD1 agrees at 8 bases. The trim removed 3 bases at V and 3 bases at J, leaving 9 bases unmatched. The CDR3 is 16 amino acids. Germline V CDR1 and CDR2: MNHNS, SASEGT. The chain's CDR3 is CASSDPGQGGYTEAFF. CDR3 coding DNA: TGTGCCAGCAGTGACCCCGGACAGGGTGGGTACACTGAAGCTTTCTTT.

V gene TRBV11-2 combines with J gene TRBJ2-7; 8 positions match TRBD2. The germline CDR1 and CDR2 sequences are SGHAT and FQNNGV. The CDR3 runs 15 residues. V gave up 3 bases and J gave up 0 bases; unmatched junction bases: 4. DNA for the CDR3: TGTGCCAGCAGCTTCCGACTAGCGATCTCCTACGAGCAGTACTTC. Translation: CASSFRLAISYEQYF.

This chain's CDR3 is CASSSSQGMEAGYTF. The DNA for the CDR3 is TGTGCCAGCTCAAGCTCTCAGGGGATGGAAGCTGGCTACACCTTC. This sequence joins TRBV18 and TRBJ1-2; a weak D match, TRBD1 (6 bases). V was clipped by 5 bases and J by 7 bases, with 20 bases between them. The CDR3 has 15 amino acids. The germline CDR1 and CDR2 sequences are KGHSH and LQKENI.

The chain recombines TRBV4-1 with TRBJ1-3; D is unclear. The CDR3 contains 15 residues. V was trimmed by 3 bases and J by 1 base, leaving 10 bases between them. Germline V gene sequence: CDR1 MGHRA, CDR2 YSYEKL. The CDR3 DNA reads TGCGCCAGCAGCCAGTTCGGCATTTCTGGAAACACCATATATTTT. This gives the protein CASSQFGISGNTIYF.

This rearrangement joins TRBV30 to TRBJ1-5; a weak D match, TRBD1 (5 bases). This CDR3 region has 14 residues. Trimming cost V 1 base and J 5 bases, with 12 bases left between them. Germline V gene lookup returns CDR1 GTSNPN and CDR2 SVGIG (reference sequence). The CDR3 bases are TGTGCCTGGAGTGAAGGAGGGGAGGATCAGCCCCAGCATTTT. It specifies CAWSEGGEDQPQHF.

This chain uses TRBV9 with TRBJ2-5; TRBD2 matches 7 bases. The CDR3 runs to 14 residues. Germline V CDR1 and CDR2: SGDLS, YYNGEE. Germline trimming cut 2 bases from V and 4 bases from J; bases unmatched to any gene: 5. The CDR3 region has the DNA TGTGCCAGCAGCGTCCGGGGCGGGAGAGAGACCCAGTACTTC. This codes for CASSVRGGRETQYF.

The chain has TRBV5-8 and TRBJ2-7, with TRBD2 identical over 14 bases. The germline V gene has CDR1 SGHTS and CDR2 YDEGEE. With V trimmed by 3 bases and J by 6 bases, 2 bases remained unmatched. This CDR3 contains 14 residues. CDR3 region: CASSSGLAGGEQYV. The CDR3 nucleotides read TGTGCCAGCAGCTCTGGACTAGCGGGGGGCGAGCAGTACGTC.